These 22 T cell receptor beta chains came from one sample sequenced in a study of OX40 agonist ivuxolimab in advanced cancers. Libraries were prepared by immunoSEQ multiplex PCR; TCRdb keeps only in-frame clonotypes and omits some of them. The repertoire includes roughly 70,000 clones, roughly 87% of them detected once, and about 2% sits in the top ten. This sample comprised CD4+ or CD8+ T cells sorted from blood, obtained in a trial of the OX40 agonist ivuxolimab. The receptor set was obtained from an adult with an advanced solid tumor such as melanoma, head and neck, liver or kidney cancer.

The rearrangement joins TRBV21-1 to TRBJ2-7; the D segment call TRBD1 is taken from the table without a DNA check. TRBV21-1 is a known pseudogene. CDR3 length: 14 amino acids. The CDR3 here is CASPGQGVAYEQYF. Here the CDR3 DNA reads TGTGCCAGCCCGGGACAGGGGGTAGCCTACGAGCAGTACTTC.

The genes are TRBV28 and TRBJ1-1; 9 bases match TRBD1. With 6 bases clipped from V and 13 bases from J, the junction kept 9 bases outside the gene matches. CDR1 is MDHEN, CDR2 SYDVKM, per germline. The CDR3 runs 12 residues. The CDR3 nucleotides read TGTGCCAGCAGGGGACAGGGCGTCTCTGGTTTCTTT. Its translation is CASRGQGVSGFF.

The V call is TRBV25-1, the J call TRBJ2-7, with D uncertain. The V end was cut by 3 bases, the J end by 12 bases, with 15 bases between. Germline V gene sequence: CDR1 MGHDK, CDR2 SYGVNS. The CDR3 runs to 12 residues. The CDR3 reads CASSDRLAALYF. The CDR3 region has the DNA TGTGCCAGCAGTGATCGATTGGCAGCGTTGTACTTC.

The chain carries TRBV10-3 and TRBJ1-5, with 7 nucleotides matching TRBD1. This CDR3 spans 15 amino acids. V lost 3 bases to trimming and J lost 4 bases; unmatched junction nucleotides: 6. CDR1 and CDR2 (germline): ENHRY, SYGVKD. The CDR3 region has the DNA TGTGCCATCAGTGACCCTGGACAGGTGAATCAGCCCCAGCATTTT. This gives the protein CAISDPGQVNQPQHF.

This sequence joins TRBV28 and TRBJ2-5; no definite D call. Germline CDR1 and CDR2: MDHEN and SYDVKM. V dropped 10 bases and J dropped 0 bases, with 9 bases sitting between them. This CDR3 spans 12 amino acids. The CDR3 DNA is TGTGCCACCACAGAGTACCAAGAGACCCAGTACTTC. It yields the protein CATTEYQETQYF.

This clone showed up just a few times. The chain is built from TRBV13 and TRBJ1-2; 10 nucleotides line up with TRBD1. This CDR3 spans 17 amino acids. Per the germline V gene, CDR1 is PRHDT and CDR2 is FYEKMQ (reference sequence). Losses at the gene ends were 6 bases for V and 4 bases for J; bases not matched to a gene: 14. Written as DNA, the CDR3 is TGTGCCAGCAGTTCCGGGACAGGGGCGCCCGCCCGCTATGGCTACACCTTC. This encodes CASSSGTGAPARYGYTF.

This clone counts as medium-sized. Written as DNA, the CDR3 is TGCGCCAGCAGCTTGGAGAGCGAGCAGTACTTC. Protein: CASSLESEQYF. The rearrangement uses TRBV5-1 and TRBJ2-7; no firm D call. The CDR3 is 11 residues long. Germline V gene lookup returns CDR1 SGHRS and CDR2 YFSETQ. V was pared by 0 bases and J by 6 bases, with 4 bases between.

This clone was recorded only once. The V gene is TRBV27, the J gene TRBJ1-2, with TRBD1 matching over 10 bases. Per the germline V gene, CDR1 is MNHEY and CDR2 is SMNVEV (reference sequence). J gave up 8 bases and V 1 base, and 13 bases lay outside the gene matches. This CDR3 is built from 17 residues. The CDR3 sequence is CASSLLGGYGTGDGYTF. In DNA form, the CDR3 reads TGTGCCAGCAGTTTATTAGGTGGATATGGGACAGGGGACGGCTACACCTTC.

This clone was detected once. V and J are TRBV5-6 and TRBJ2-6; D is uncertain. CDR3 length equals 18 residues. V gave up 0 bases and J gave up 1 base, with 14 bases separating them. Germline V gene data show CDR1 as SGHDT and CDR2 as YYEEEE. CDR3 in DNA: TGTGCCAGCAGCTTGGTTCAGGACGCACCATCTGGGGCCAACGTCCTGACTTTC. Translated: CASSLVQDAPSGANVLTF.

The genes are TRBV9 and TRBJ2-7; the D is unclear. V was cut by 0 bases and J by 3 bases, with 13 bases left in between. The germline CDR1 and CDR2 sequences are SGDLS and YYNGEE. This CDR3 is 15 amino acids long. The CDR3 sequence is CASSVDFGLGYEQYF. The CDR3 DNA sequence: TGTGCCAGCAGCGTAGATTTCGGGTTGGGCTACGAGCAGTACTTC.

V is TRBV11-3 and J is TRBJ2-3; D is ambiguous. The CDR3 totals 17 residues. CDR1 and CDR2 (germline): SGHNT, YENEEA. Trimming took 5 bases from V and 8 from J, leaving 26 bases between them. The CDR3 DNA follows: TGTGCCAGCAGCATTACTACCGGCGACGGCACCACCGGTACGCAGTATTTT. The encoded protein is CASSITTGDGTTGTQYF.

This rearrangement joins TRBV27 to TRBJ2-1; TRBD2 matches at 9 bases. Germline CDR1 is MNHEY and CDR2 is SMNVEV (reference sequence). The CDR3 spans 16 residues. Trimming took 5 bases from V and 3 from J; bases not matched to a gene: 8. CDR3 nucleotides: TGTGCCAGCAGTCCAATAGCGGGAGCGGACTACAATGAGCAGTTCTTC. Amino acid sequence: CASSPIAGADYNEQFF.

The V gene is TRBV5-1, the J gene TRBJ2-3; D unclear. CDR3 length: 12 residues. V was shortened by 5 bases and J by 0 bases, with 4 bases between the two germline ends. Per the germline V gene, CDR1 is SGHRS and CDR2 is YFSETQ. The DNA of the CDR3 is TGCGCCAGCAGTATCAGCACAGATACGCAGTATTTT. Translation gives CASSISTDTQYF.

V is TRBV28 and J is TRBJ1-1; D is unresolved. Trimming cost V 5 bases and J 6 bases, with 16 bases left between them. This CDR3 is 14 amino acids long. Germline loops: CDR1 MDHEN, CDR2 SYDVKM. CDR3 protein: CASSRGQVWAEAFF. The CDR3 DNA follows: TGTGCCAGCAGTAGAGGCCAGGTTTGGGCTGAAGCTTTCTTT. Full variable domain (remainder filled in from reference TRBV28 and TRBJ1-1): DVKVTQSSRYLVKRTGEKVFLECVQDMDHENMFWYRQDPGLGLRLIYFSYDVKMKEKGDIPEGYSVSREKKERFSLILESASTNQTSMYLCASSRGQVWAEAFFGQGTRLTVV.

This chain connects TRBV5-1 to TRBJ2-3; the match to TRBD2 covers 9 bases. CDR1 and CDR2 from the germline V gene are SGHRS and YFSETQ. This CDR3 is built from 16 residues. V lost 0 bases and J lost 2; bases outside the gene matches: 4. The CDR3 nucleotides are TGCGCCAGCAGCTTGGATAGCGGGGGTTCCACAGATACGCAGTATTTT. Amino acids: CASSLDSGGSTDTQYF.

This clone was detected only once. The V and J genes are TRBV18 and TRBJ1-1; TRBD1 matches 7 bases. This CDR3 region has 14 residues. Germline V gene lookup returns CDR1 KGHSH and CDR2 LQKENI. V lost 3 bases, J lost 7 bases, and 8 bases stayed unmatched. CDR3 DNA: TGTGCCAGCTCACCCCAGACAGGGCTTGGTGAAGCTTTCTTT. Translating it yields CASSPQTGLGEAFF.

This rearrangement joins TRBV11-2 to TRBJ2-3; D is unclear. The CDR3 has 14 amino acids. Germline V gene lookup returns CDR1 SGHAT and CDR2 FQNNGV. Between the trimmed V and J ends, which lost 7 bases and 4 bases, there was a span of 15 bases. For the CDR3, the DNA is TGTGCCAGCACCAAGGCTTCCTTTCCAGATACGCAGTATTTT. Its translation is CASTKASFPDTQYF.

In nucleotides, the CDR3 is TGTGCCAGCAGTCAGCCGAGGGACAGGTCGTCTGGAAACACCATATATTTT. Amino acids: CASSQPRDRSSGNTIYF. The V call is TRBV28, the J call TRBJ1-3, with 8 bases matching TRBD1. The CDR3 extends over 17 amino acids. Germline CDR1 is MDHEN and CDR2 is SYDVKM. Trimming removed 5 bases from V and 1 base from J; junction bases left unmatched: 10.

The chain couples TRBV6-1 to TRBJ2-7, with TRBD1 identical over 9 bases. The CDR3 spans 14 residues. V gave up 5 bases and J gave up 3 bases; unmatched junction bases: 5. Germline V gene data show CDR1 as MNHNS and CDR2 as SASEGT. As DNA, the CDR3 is TGTGCCAGCAGTCACACAGGGGGCGGCTACGAGCAGTACTTC. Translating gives CASSHTGGGYEQYF.

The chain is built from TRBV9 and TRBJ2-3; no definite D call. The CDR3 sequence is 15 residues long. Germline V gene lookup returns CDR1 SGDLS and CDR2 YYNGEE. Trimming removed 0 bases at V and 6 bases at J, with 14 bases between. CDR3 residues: CASSVAYRQSDTQYF. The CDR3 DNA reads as TGTGCCAGCAGCGTAGCTTATCGTCAGTCCGATACGCAGTATTTT.

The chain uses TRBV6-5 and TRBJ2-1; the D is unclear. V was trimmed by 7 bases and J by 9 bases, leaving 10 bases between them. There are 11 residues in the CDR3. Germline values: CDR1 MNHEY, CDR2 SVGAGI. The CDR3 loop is CASILYGEQFF. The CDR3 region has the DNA TGTGCCAGCATTTTATACGGTGAGCAGTTCTTC.

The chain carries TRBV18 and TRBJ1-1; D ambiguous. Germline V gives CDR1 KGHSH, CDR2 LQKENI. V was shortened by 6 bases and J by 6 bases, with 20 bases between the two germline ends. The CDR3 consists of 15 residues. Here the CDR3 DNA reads TGTGCCAGCTCCCCTCCGCTGGCACAGCCTTCTGAAGCTTTCTTT. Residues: CASSPPLAQPSEAFF.